The rows below give T cell receptor beta chains drawn from one sample of a study of regulatory T cells in long-lasting Graves disease. TCRdb reprocessed the multiplex PCR reads with MiXCR, giving one entry per CDR3 protein. The sample lists approximately 390,000 distinct CDR3 sequences; 15% to 20% were seen once. Another study also made use of these data, one on T cells in Graves' hyperthyroidism and ophthalmopathy.

Sequencing was performed on peripheral blood mononuclear cells (PBMCs), taken at new diagnosis, from a patient treated with antithyroid drugs. Receptors originate from a woman aged 18 to 35 with Graves disease. CDR3s include the opening cysteine and the closing phenylalanine or tryptophan. D genes are given only for firm matches. Expanded clones get a size class; other rows say once, few or many, or leave the size out.

cdr3_aa cdr3_nt clone_size d_call j_call v_call
CSVRAPSYNSPLHF TGCAGTGTCAGGGCCCCCTCCTATAATTCACCCCTCCACTTT - - TRBJ1-6 TRBV20-1
CASNLRQGSSGANVLTF TGCGCCAGCAACTTGCGGCAGGGAAGCTCTGGGGCCAACGTCCTGACTTTC many - TRBJ2-6 TRBV5-1
CASSEAAQLEQFF TGTGCCAGCAGTGAAGCAGCCCAGCTCGAGCAGTTCTTC many - TRBJ2-1 TRBV6-1
CAWGTQNSPLHF TGTGCCTGGGGTACACAGAATTCACCCCTCCACTTT few - TRBJ1-6 TRBV30
CSARALREGDHQPQHF TGCAGTGCTAGAGCTCTCCGGGAAGGGGACCATCAGCCCCAGCATTTT - - TRBJ1-5 TRBV20-1
CASSYGQGRYQPQHF TGTGCCAGCAGCTACGGACAGGGCCGCTATCAGCCCCAGCATTTT many TRBD1 TRBJ1-5 TRBV7-9
CASSPGLAEQFF TGTGCCAGCAGCCCTGGACTAGCGGAGCAGTTCTTC many TRBD2 TRBJ2-1 TRBV7-9
CSANNGAGGTGELFF TGCAGTGCTAACAATGGGGCGGGGGGCACCGGGGAGCTGTTTTTT - TRBD2 TRBJ2-2 TRBV20-1
CASRDGSNYGYTF TGTGCCTCCAGGGACGGATCTAACTATGGCTACACCTTC many - TRBJ1-2 TRBV30
CASKTSGSFDEQFF TGTGCCAGCAAAACTAGCGGGAGTTTCGATGAGCAGTTCTTC many TRBD2 TRBJ2-1 TRBV28
CASSYSRAQRTAGELFF TGTGCCAGCAGTTACTCGAGAGCACAGCGGACGGCCGGGGAGCTGTTTTTT many - TRBJ2-2 TRBV6-6
CASSHVIRGSAGNTIYF TGTGCCAGCAGTCACGTAATCAGGGGGAGTGCAGGAAACACCATATATTTT - TRBD1 TRBJ1-3 TRBV6-1
CASSESGTTSRTDTQYF TGTGCCAGCAGTGAGAGCGGGACTACATCGCGCACAGATACGCAGTATTTT - TRBD2 TRBJ2-3 TRBV2
CASSYGQGATDTQYF TGTGCCAGCAGCTACGGACAGGGGGCAACAGATACGCAGTATTTT many TRBD1 TRBJ2-3 TRBV28
CSARTVTGRNTEAFF TGCAGTGCTAGAACCGTGACAGGGAGGAACACTGAAGCTTTCTTT many TRBD1 TRBJ1-1 TRBV20-1
CSARNSRVRTEAFF TGCAGTGCTAGAAATAGCCGGGTTCGGACTGAAGCTTTCTTT many - TRBJ1-1 TRBV20-1
CSAGRGSGQPQHF TGCAGTGCCGGGAGGGGATCAGGTCAGCCCCAGCATTTT few - TRBJ1-5 TRBV20-1
CSARVLAEINEQFF TGCAGTGCTAGAGTACTAGCGGAAATCAATGAGCAGTTCTTC few TRBD2 TRBJ2-1 TRBV20-1
CASSASQGFTYGYTF TGTGCCAGCAGTGCCTCACAGGGATTTACCTATGGCTACACCTTC - - TRBJ1-2 TRBV2
CASSEPGGAETQYF TGTGCCAGCAGCGAACCAGGGGGCGCGGAGACCCAGTACTTC - TRBD1 TRBJ2-5 TRBV7-9
CASREIGGTGELFF TGTGCCAGCAGGGAGATAGGGGGTACCGGGGAGCTGTTTTTT many - TRBJ2-2 TRBV2
CAISESAGSYEQYF TGTGCCATCAGTGAGTCGGCAGGGTCCTACGAGCAGTACTTC few - TRBJ2-7 TRBV10-3
CASSSRQVGGEDTQYF TGTGCCAGCAGTTCTCGACAGGTCGGGGGGGAGGATACGCAGTATTTT - TRBD2 TRBJ2-3 TRBV28
CSAREETNYGYTF TGCAGTGCTCGGGAAGAGACTAACTATGGCTACACCTTC - - TRBJ1-2 TRBV20-1
CASSDGLLEQFF TGTGCCAGCAGTGATGGACTCCTTGAGCAGTTCTTC many - TRBJ2-1 TRBV2
CASSFEGARIQYF TGCGCCAGCAGCTTTGAGGGGGCCCGAATTCAGTACTTC few TRBD1 TRBJ2-4 TRBV5-1
CASSLGLASGETQYF TGTGCCAGCAGCCTGGGACTAGCTAGCGGGGAGACCCAGTACTTC many TRBD2 TRBJ2-5 TRBV7-2
CASSAGQGAVDEQFF TGTGCCAGCAGTGCGGGACAGGGGGCTGTCGATGAGCAGTTCTTC many TRBD1 TRBJ2-1 TRBV6-1
CASSLSPPSGRSYNEQFF TGTGCCAGCAGCTTATCTCCTCCTAGCGGGAGGTCCTACAATGAGCAGTTCTTC - TRBD2 TRBJ2-1 TRBV11-2
CSARETGRVNTGELFF TGCAGTGCTAGAGAAACAGGGAGGGTAAACACCGGGGAGCTGTTTTTT few - TRBJ2-2 TRBV20-1
CSANLQGDMNTEAFF TGCAGTGCCAACCTACAGGGGGACATGAACACTGAAGCTTTCTTT many TRBD1 TRBJ1-1 TRBV20-1
CASSFTSGGTDTQYF TGTGCCAGCAGTTTTACGAGCGGGGGCACAGATACGCAGTATTTT many TRBD2 TRBJ2-3 TRBV7-3
CASSLQAYNEQFF TGCGCCAGCAGCTTGCAGGCCTACAATGAGCAGTTCTTC many - TRBJ2-1 TRBV5-1
CASSSRRTSGFYNEQFF TGTGCCAGCAGCTCTCGACGGACTAGCGGATTCTACAATGAGCAGTTCTTC - TRBD2 TRBJ2-1 TRBV13
CATSRETGVGNQPQHF TGTGCCACCAGCAGAGAGACAGGGGTAGGCAATCAGCCCCAGCATTTT few TRBD1 TRBJ1-5 TRBV15
CATSDPTRGFTGELFF TGTGCCACCAGTGATCCTACCCGGGGTTTCACCGGGGAGCTGTTTTTT few - TRBJ2-2 TRBV24-1
CASSGQGNNYEQYF TGCGCCAGTTCGGGACAGGGGAACAATTACGAGCAGTACTTC - TRBD1 TRBJ2-7 TRBV5-1
CASLIVAGGRDEQFF TGTGCCAGCCTTATTGTAGCGGGGGGTAGGGATGAGCAGTTCTTC once TRBD2 TRBJ2-1 TRBV6-1
CASSQDRGRVIGEAFF TGCGCCAGCAGCCAAGATCGGGGCAGGGTTATAGGTGAAGCTTTCTTT many - TRBJ1-1 TRBV4-1
CASGYRGYGYTF TGTGCCAGCGGTTACAGGGGTTATGGCTACACCTTC many TRBD1 TRBJ1-2 TRBV27
CASSQVTAVGSPLHF TGTGCCAGCAGCCAAGTGACAGCCGTCGGTTCACCCCTCCACTTT many - TRBJ1-6 TRBV3-1
CATSDSLAGPSGANVLTF TGTGCCACCAGTGATTCCCTAGCGGGACCCTCTGGGGCCAACGTCCTGACTTTC - TRBD2 TRBJ2-6 TRBV24-1
CASSLSPGPGNTEAFF TGTGCCAGTAGTTTGAGTCCGGGCCCCGGGAACACTGAAGCTTTCTTT - - TRBJ1-1 TRBV19
CASSDWDRSLNTGELFF TGTGCCAGCAGCGATTGGGACAGAAGTTTAAACACCGGGGAGCTGTTTTTT few TRBD1 TRBJ2-2 TRBV9
CASSLLAGMNTEAFF TGTGCCAGCAGTTTATTAGCGGGGATGAACACTGAAGCTTTCTTT many - TRBJ1-1 TRBV28
CASSSVASDEQFF TGTGCCAGCAGCTCGGTAGCTAGCGATGAGCAGTTCTTC many - TRBJ2-1 TRBV12-3/TRBV12-4
CASSIVVIGREKLFF TGTGCCAGTAGTATAGTGGTCATCGGGCGGGAAAAACTGTTTTTT - - TRBJ1-4 TRBV19
CSARRGNTYNEQFF TGCAGTGCTCGACGGGGGAACACCTACAATGAGCAGTTCTTC many - TRBJ2-1 TRBV20-1
CALRREADNEQFF TGTGCCCTACGCCGGGAGGCGGACAATGAGCAGTTCTTC - TRBD2 TRBJ2-1 TRBV10-3